The 26 T cell receptor beta chains presented below share a single source sample, sequenced in a study of T cells after yellow fever vaccination. Using its own MiXCR run on the 5' RACE reads, TCRdb lists one record per CDR3 protein. The sample has under 600,000 distinct CDR3 sequences, 20% to 25% seen once; the top ten hold 16%. The starting material was PBMCs, obtained roughly 20 days after the first yellow fever vaccination. The receptors were gathered from a man between 18 and 29 years old who received the YFV17D yellow fever vaccine.

This clonotype was counted between two and nine times. The chain has TRBV19 and TRBJ2-2, with a possible D match to TRBD1 (6 bases). Germline V gene lookup returns CDR1 LNHDA and CDR2 SQIVND (reference sequence). The CDR3 is 16 residues long. The V end was cut by 6 bases, the J end by 2 bases, with 16 bases between. CDR3 in amino acids: CASRTPRDTNTGELFF. DNA of the CDR3: TGTGCCAGTAGGACCCCCCGGGACACTAACACCGGGGAGCTGTTTTTT.

This clonotype was counted only a few times. V usage is TRBV29-1 and J usage is TRBJ1-2; no definite D call. CDR3 size: 11 residues. The germline gives CDR1 SQVTM, CDR2 ANQGSEA. V lost 3 bases and J lost 6, with 8 bases in between. CDR3 amino acids: CSVEHGDGYTF. The CDR3 coding sequence is TGCAGCGTTGAGCATGGGGATGGCTACACCTTC.

V and J are TRBV4-1 and TRBJ2-3; TRBD1 aligns across 7 bases. Trimming removed 6 bases from V and 5 bases from J; junction bases left unmatched: 5. CDR1 is MGHRA and CDR2 is YSYEKL in the germline V gene. The CDR3 spans 13 residues. CDR3 nucleotide sequence: TGCGCCAGCAGGTCAGGGGGAAGAGATACGCAGTATTTT. Residues: CASRSGGRDTQYF.

The chain uses TRBV4-1 and TRBJ1-5; D uncertain. The germline V and J ends were trimmed by 1 base and 0 bases, with 13 bases remaining between them. From germline, CDR1 is MGHRA and CDR2 YSYEKL. This CDR3 contains 17 residues. The CDR3 here is CASSQVQAGYSNQPQHF. CDR3 bases: TGCGCCAGCAGCCAAGTCCAAGCCGGGTATAGCAATCAGCCCCAGCATTTT.

This clonotype turned up a few times. The V and J genes are TRBV6-2 or TRBV6-3 and TRBJ1-5; no firm D call. The CDR3 runs 13 residues. Per the germline V gene, CDR1 is MNHEY and CDR2 is SVGEGT. V lost 7 bases, J lost 3 bases, and 10 bases lay in between. CDR3 sequence: CASTAASNQPQHF. CDR3 DNA: TGTGCCAGCACGGCAGCGTCCAATCAGCCCCAGCATTTT.

The rearrangement uses TRBV12-3 or TRBV12-4 and TRBJ1-5, with 9 bases that match TRBD1. V lost 4 bases to trimming and J lost 5 bases; unmatched junction nucleotides: 3. The CDR3 is 14 amino acids. CDR3: CASSSGTGHQPQHF. DNA for the CDR3: TGTGCCAGCAGTTCCGGGACAGGGCATCAGCCCCAGCATTTT.

This clonotype has more than one count but fewer than ten. V gene TRBV24-1 combines with J gene TRBJ1-5; 9 bases are shared with TRBD1. Germline CDR1 and CDR2: KGHDR and SFDVKD. The CDR3 spans 16 residues. Trimming at V came to 4 bases and at J to 1 base, leaving 4 bases not matched to a gene. CDR3 in DNA: TGTGCCACCAGTGAGGGACAGGGAGGGAGCAATCAGCCCCAGCATTTT. Residues: CATSEGQGGSNQPQHF.

The rearrangement joins TRBV15 to TRBJ2-1, with D unclear. The CDR3 extends over 13 amino acids. CDR1 and CDR2 from the germline V gene are LNHNV and YYDKDF (reference sequence). V was clipped by 6 bases and J by 1 base, with 7 bases between them. CDR3 region: CATSDQSYNEQFF. CDR3 sequence (DNA): TGTGCCACCAGTGACCAGTCCTACAATGAGCAGTTCTTC. Full variable domain (outside the CDR3, taken from reference TRBV15 and TRBJ2-1): DAMVIQNPRYQVTQFGKPVTLSCSQTLNHNVMYWYQQKSSQAPKLLFHYYDKDFNNEADTPDNFQSRRPNTSFCFLDIRSPGLGDTAMYLCATSDQSYNEQFFGPGTRLTVL.

This rearrangement joins TRBV5-1 to TRBJ2-5; D ambiguous. Germline CDR1 reads SGHRS; CDR2 reads YFSETQ. The CDR3 length is 13 residues. V was clipped by 4 bases and J by 4 bases, with 11 bases between them. The CDR3 coding sequence is TGCGCCAGCAGCCAAACGACGGGAGAGACCCAGTACTTC. It codes for CASSQTTGETQYF.

The chain links TRBV11-1 to TRBJ1-1; D might be TRBD1 (6 bases). Germline loops: CDR1 SGHAT, CDR2 FQDESV (reference sequence). Trimming stripped 5 bases from V and 4 bases from J, with 14 bases between. The CDR3 totals 14 residues. In DNA, the CDR3 is TGTGCCAGCAGCAGACAGGTTGTGGGCACTGAAGCTTTCTTT. Translation: CASSRQVVGTEAFF. Variable domain in full (rest from reference TRBV11-1 and TRBJ1-1): EAEVAQSPRYKITEKSQAVAFWCDPISGHATLYWYRQILGQGPELLVQFQDESVVDDSQLPKDRFSAERLKGVDSTLKIQPAELGDSAMYLCASSRQVVGTEAFFGQGTRLTVV.

This clonotype has only a few counts. The chain combines TRBV5-5 with TRBJ2-5; 7 nucleotides line up with TRBD1. V dropped 4 bases and J dropped 0; count of bases not matched to a gene: 6. Germline-derived CDR1 and CDR2 are SGHKS and YYEKEE (reference sequence). The CDR3 is made up of 15 amino acids. CDR3 bases: TGTGCCAGCAGCAAGGGGGACAGATACCAAGAGACCCAGTACTTC. It codes for CASSKGDRYQETQYF.

This clonotype was seen ten or more times. V usage is TRBV6-1 and J usage is TRBJ2-3; 10 nucleotides agree with TRBD1. After removal of 8 bases from V and 7 bases from J, the junction contained 9 bases not matched to a gene. The CDR3 sequence is 14 residues long. CDR1 is MNHNS, CDR2 SASEGT, per germline. The CDR3 loop reads CASLKDRGKNTQYF. The CDR3 region has the DNA TGTGCCAGCCTTAAGGACAGGGGGAAGAATACGCAGTATTTT.

This chain links TRBV4-1 with TRBJ1-1; D is ambiguous. Germline CDR1 and CDR2: MGHRA and YSYEKL. There are 12 residues in the CDR3. V lost 0 bases to trimming and J lost 7 bases, with 6 bases between them. The CDR3 DNA sequence: TGCGCCAGCAGCCAAGACCACAATGAAGCTTTCTTT. This translates into CASSQDHNEAFF.

This clonotype has only a few counts. The chain combines TRBV20-1 with TRBJ2-3, with TRBD2 matching over 10 bases. This CDR3 region has 13 residues. Germline V lookup: CDR1 DFQATT, CDR2 SNEGSKA (reference sequence). The CDR3 sequence: CRAGGRDRYTQYF. CDR3 nucleotide sequence: TGCAGAGCGGGGGGGCGGGATCGCTATACGCAGTATTTT.

The sample holds many counts of this clonotype. The chain links TRBV4-1 to TRBJ1-2; possibly TRBD1 for D (5 bases). CDR1 and CDR2 (germline): MGHRA, YSYEKL. CDR3 length: 13 residues. The ends were cut back, 6 bases at V and 5 bases at J, with 13 bases in the middle. The CDR3 coding sequence is TGCGCCAGCAGACAGGACGTCGGATATGGCTACACCTTC. This codes for CASRQDVGYGYTF.

This clonotype showed up just a few times. This chain uses TRBV6-1 with TRBJ1-6; possible D gene TRBD1, 5 bases. CDR1 is MNHNS and CDR2 is SASEGT in the germline V gene. V lost 11 bases, J lost 0 bases, and 11 bases lay in between. This CDR3 comprises 14 residues. DNA for the CDR3: TGTGCCCACGGCGGGGGCTCCTATAATTCACCCCTCCACTTT. Amino acid sequence: CAHGGGSYNSPLHF.

DNA for the CDR3: TGCGCCAGCAGGTCCACAGGGGCCTACGAGCAGTACTTC. Its protein product is CASRSTGAYEQYF. The chain uses TRBV5-1 and TRBJ2-7; 7 bases are shared with TRBD1. V lost 5 bases to trimming and J lost 2 bases; unmatched junction nucleotides: 4. Germline V CDR1 and CDR2: SGHRS, YFSETQ. The CDR3 covers 13 residues.

The chain carries TRBV7-9 and TRBJ2-3, with unresolved D. V was trimmed by 9 bases and J by 5 bases, leaving 9 bases between them. CDR3 length equals 11 residues. Germline loops: CDR1 SEHNR, CDR2 FQNEAQ (reference sequence). The CDR3 DNA is TGTGCCAGAGGCGGCGGAGATACGCAGTATTTT. This translates into CARGGGDTQYF.

The chain combines TRBV7-9 with TRBJ1-1; unclear D gene. V shed 2 bases and J shed 6 bases, with 4 bases lying between them. The CDR3 has 11 amino acids. CDR1 and CDR2 from the germline V gene are SEHNR and FQNEAQ (reference sequence). The CDR3 sequence is CASSLFSEAFF. CDR3 nucleotides: TGTGCCAGCAGCTTATTTTCTGAAGCTTTCTTT.

The CDR3 region has the DNA TGTGCCACTAATCCGGGACGGAACACCGGGGAGCTGTTTTTT. It is translated as CATNPGRNTGELFF. The chain recombines TRBV6-2 or TRBV6-3 with TRBJ2-2; perhaps D is TRBD1 or TRBD2 (5 bases each). V lost 10 bases and J 1 base, leaving 13 bases between the germline ends. This CDR3 is built from 14 residues. Germline loops: CDR1 MNHEY, CDR2 SVGEGT.

At least ten counts were recorded for this clonotype. The genes are TRBV12-3 or TRBV12-4 and TRBJ1-1; a possible D gene is TRBD1 (6 bases). The CDR3 runs 13 residues. V was pared by 4 bases and J by 4 bases, with 10 bases between. The CDR3 reads CASSSTGTTEAFF. As DNA, the CDR3 is TGTGCCAGCAGTTCCACAGGGACCACTGAAGCTTTCTTT.

The V gene is TRBV20-1, the J gene TRBJ2-7, with D perhaps matching TRBD2 (6 bases). Germline values: CDR1 DFQATT, CDR2 SNEGSKA (reference sequence). This CDR3 comprises 13 residues. Trimming took off 1 base at V and 1 base at J, with 8 bases between the two ends. The CDR3 sequence is CSARGRGSYEQYV. CDR3 nucleotides: TGCAGTGCTAGAGGACGGGGGTCCTACGAGCAGTACGTC.

This clonotype was observed a handful of times. This chain uses TRBV5-1 with TRBJ2-1; D is unclear. The CDR3 covers 15 residues. Per the germline V gene, CDR1 is SGHRS and CDR2 is YFSETQ. V lost 2 bases to trimming and J lost 0 bases, with 9 bases between them. The CDR3 DNA reads TGCGCCAGCAGCTTTGCCCCCGCCTCCTACAATGAGCAGTTCTTC. Residues: CASSFAPASYNEQFF.

Comment on this clonotype: A much more abundant neighbour one base away suggests this may be a read error. Likely a read error: the CDR3 ends without its conserved phenylalanine or tryptophan. This rearrangement joins TRBV12-3 or TRBV12-4 to TRBJ2-1; D could derive from TRBD1 or TRBD2 (6 bases each). With 4 bases removed from V and 7 bases from J, the gap between germline ends came to 14 bases. The CDR3 is 14 residues long. The CDR3 DNA sequence: TGTGCCAGCAGTTCCCGAGGAGGGGGGAATGAGCAGTTCTAC. It encodes CASSSRGGGNEQFY.

The rearrangement uses TRBV2 and TRBJ2-2; perhaps TRBD1 as D (6 bases). The CDR3 is 14 amino acids. Trimming removed 4 bases at V and 6 bases at J, with 12 bases between. Germline loops: CDR1 SNHLY, CDR2 FYNNEI. Here the CDR3 reads CASSAGTMAGELFF. The CDR3 DNA is TGTGCCAGCAGTGCCGGGACAATGGCCGGGGAGCTGTTTTTT.

On this clonotype itself: A clone one base away is much larger, so this may be a read error. CDR3 residues: CASSFYRNTGELFF. The CDR3 DNA reads as TGTGCCAGCAGCTTTTACAGGAACACCGGGGAGCTGTTTTTT. The V gene is TRBV7-2, the J gene TRBJ2-2; D ambiguous. V gave up 3 bases and J gave up 1 base, with 6 bases separating them. The length of the CDR3 is 14 residues. Germline V gives CDR1 SGHTA, CDR2 FQGNSA.